Listed here is a single TCR beta chain. This record comes from a study of PD-L1 blockade in urothelial cancer. In the study overall: Blood samples had a median of roughly 140,000 T cells.

Profiled with immunoSEQ multiplex PCR; TCRdb holds only in-frame clones, not every one. The table lists around 120,000 clones, approximately 90% of them singletons. CDR1 and CDR2 (germline): LNHDA, SQIVND (reference sequence). Trimming pared 3 bases from V and 2 bases from J, leaving 7 bases between. The CDR3 runs to 13 residues. Noted time point: peripheral blood 6 weeks after treatment start. This TCR came from a man in his 60s with urothelial cancer. This rearrangement joins TRBV19 to TRBJ1-1; no reliable D call. The sample was PBMCs, taken around atezolizumab (anti-PD-L1) treatment. Here the CDR3 DNA reads TGTGCCAGTAGTATTTTGAGAAACACTGAAGCTTTCTTT. Translated: CASSILRNTEAFF. The full variable domain, rest sourced from reference TRBV19 and TRBJ1-1, is DGGITQSPKYLFRKEGQNVTLSCEQNLNHDAMYWYRQDPGQGLRLIYYSQIVNDFQKGDIAEGYSVSREKKESFPLTVTSAQKNPTAFYLCASSILRNTEAFFGQGTRLTVV.